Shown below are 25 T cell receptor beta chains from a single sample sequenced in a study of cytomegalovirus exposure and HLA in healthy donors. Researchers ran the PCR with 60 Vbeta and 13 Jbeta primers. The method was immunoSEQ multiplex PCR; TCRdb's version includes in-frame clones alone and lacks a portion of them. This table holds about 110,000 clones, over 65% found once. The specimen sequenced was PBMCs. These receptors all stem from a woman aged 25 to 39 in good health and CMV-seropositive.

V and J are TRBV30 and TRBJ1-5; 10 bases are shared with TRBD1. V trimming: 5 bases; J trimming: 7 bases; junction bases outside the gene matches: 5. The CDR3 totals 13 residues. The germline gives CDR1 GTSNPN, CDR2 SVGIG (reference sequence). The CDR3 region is CAWGTGVGQPQHF. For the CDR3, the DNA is TGTGCCTGGGGGACAGGGGTTGGCCAGCCCCAGCATTTT.

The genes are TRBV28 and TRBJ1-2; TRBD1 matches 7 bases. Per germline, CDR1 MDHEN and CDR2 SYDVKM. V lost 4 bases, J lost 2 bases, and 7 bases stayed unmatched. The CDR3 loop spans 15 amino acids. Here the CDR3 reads CASSSWTGRNYGYTF. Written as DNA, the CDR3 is TGTGCCAGCAGTTCCTGGACAGGACGAAACTATGGCTACACCTTC.

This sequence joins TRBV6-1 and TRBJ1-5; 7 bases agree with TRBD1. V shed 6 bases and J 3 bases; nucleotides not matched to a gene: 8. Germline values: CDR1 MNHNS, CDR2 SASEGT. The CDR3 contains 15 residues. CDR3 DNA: TGTGCCAGCAGCCCCGACAGGGCGTACAATCAGCCCCAGCATTTT. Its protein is CASSPDRAYNQPQHF.

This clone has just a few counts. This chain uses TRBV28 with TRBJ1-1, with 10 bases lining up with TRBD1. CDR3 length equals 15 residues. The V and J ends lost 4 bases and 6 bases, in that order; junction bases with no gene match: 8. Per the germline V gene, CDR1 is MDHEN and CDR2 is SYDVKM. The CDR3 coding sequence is TGTGCCAGCAGTTATCTCCGGGACAGGGGCGCTGAAGCTTTCTTT. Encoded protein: CASSYLRDRGAEAFF.

DNA of the CDR3: TGTGCCAGCAGTGCCGGGACAGGTTATGAAAAACTGTTTTTT. It yields the protein CASSAGTGYEKLFF. The J gene is TRBJ1-4, the V gene TRBV6-5; TRBD1 matches at 8 bases. V was pared by 5 bases and J by 6 bases, with 5 bases of the junction left unmatched. This CDR3 is built from 14 residues. CDR1 and CDR2 from the germline V gene are MNHEY and SVGAGI.

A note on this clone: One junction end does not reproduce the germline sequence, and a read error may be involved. The DNA of the CDR3 is TGTGCCAGCAGCCTAGCGGGAGAGGCTCAAGAGACCCAGTACTTC. Translated, it gives CASSLAGEAQETQYF. This chain uses TRBV7-9 with TRBJ2-5; 10 positions match TRBD2. This CDR3 is built from 15 residues. Germline CDR1 is SEHNR and CDR2 is FQNEAQ (reference sequence). Filled out from reference TRBV7-9 and TRBJ2-5, the complete variable domain reads DTGVSQNPRHKITKRGQNVTFRCDPISEHNRLYWYRQTLGQGPEFLTYFQNEAQLEKSRLLSDRFSAERPKGSFSTLEIQRTEQGDSAMYLCASSLAGEAQETQYFGPGTRLLVL.

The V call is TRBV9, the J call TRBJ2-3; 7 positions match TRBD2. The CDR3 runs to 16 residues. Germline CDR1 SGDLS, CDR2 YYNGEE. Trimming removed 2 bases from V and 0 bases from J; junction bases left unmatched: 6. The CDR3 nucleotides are TGTGCCAGCAGCGTTCTAGCGGAGATTAGCACAGATACGCAGTATTTT. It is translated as CASSVLAEISTDTQYF.

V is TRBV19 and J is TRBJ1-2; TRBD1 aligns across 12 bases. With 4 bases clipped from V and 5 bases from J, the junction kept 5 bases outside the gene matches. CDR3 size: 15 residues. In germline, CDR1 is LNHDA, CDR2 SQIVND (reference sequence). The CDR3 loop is CASSTGQGASYGYTF. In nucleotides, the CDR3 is TGTGCCAGTAGTACGGGACAGGGGGCTAGTTATGGCTACACCTTC.

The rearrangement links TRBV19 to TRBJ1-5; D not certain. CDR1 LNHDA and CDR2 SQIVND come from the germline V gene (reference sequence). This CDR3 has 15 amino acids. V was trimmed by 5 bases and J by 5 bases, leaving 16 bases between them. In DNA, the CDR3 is TGTGCCAGTAGTGTGATTGGCCGGGAACATCAGCCCCAGCATTTT. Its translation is CASSVIGREHQPQHF.

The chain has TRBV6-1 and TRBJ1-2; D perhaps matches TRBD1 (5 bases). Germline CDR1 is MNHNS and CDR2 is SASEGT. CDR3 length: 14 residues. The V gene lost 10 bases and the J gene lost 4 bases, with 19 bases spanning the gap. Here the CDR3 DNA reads TGTGCCACCCCCCCACCAGGGTCCTCCTATGGCTACACCTTC. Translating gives CATPPPGSSYGYTF.

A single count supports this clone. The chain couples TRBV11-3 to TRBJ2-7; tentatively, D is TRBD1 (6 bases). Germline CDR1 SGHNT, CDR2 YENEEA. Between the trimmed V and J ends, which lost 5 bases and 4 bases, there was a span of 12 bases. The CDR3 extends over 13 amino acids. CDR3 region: CASSRDNSYEQYF. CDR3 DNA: TGTGCCAGCAGCCGGGACAACTCGTACGAGCAGTACTTC. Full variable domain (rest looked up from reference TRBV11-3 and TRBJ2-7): EAGVVQSPRYKIIEKKQPVAFWCNPISGHNTLYWYLQNLGQGPELLIRYENEEAVDDSQLPKDRFSAERLKGVDSTLKIQPAELGDSAVYLCASSRDNSYEQYFGPGTRLTVT.

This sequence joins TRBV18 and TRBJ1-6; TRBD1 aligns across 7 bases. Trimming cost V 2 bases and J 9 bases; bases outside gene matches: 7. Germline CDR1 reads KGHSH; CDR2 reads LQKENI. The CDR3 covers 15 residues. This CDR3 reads CASSPMGQTTSPLHF. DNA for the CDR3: TGTGCCAGCTCACCAATGGGACAGACAACTTCACCCCTCCACTTT. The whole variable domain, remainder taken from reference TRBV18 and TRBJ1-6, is NAGVMQNPRHLVRRRGQEARLRCSPMKGHSHVYWYRQLPEEGLKFMVYLQKENIIDESGMPKERFSAEFPKEGPSILRIQQVVRGDSAAYFCASSPMGQTTSPLHFGNGTRLTVT.

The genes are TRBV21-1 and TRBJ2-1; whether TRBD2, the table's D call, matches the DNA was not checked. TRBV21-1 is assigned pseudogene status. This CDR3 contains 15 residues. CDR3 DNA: TGTGCCAACGAGGTGGGGGGATTGTCCTACAATGAGCAGTTCTTC. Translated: CANEVGGLSYNEQFF.

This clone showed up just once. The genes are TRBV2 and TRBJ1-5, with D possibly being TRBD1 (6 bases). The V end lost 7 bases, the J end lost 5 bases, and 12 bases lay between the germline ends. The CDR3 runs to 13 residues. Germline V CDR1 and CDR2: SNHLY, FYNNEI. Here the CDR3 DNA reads TGTGCCAGCAACGGGGAGGGGGATCAGCCCCAGCATTTT. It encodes CASNGEGDQPQHF.

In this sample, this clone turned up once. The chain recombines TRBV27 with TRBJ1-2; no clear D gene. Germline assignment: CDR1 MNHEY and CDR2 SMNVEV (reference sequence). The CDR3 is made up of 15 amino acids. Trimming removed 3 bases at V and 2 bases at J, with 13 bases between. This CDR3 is CASSFRASENYGYTF. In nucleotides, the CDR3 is TGTGCCAGCAGTTTTAGAGCGTCGGAAAACTATGGCTACACCTTC.

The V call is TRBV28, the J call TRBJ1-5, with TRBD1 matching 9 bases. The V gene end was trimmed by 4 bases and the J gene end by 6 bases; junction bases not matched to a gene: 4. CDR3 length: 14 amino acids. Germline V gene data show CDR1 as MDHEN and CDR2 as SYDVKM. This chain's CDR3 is CASSSGQGSQPQHF. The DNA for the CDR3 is TGTGCCAGCAGTTCCGGACAGGGGAGTCAGCCCCAGCATTTT.

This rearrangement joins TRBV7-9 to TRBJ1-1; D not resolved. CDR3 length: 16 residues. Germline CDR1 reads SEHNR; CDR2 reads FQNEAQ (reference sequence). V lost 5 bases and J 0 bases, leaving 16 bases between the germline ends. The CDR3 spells CASSPPGAGMNTEAFF. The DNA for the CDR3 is TGTGCCAGCAGCCCCCCGGGCGCGGGGATGAACACTGAAGCTTTCTTT.

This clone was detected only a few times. CDR3 sequence: CASTAAGADTQYF. The DNA for the CDR3 is TGTGCCAGCACCGCGGCAGGGGCAGATACGCAGTATTTT. The chain couples TRBV6-1 to TRBJ2-3; D possibly corresponds to TRBD1 (6 bases). Germline CDR1 is MNHNS and CDR2 is SASEGT. This CDR3 is built from 13 residues. V was pared by 7 bases and J by 4 bases, with 12 bases between.

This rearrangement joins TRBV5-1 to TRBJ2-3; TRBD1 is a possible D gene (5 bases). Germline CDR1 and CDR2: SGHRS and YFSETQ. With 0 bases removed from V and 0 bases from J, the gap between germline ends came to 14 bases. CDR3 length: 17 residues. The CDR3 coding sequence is TGCGCCAGCAGCTTGGGGCCTTACTCAGGGAGCACAGATACGCAGTATTTT. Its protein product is CASSLGPYSGSTDTQYF.

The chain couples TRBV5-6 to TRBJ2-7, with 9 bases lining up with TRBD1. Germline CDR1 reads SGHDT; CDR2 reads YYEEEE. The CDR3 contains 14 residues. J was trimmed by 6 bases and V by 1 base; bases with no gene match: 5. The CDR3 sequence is CASSLSSTGGEQYF. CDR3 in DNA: TGTGCCAGCAGCTTGTCCTCGACAGGGGGCGAGCAGTACTTC.

Written as DNA, the CDR3 is TGTGCCTGGACCGGGGGTAGCGGGAGCTCCTACAATGAGCAGTTCTTC. Encoded protein: CAWTGGSGSSYNEQFF. This rearrangement joins TRBV30 to TRBJ2-1, with 9 positions matching TRBD2. Trimming at V came to 4 bases and at J to 0 bases, leaving 7 bases not matched to a gene. Germline loops: CDR1 GTSNPN, CDR2 SVGIG (reference sequence). The CDR3 is 16 residues long. The full variable domain, with the rest looked up from reference TRBV30 and TRBJ2-1, is SQTIHQWPATLVQPVGSPLSLECTVEGTSNPNLYWYRQAAGRGLQLLFYSVGIGQISSEVPQNLSASRPQDRQFILSSKKLLLSDSGFYLCAWTGGSGSSYNEQFFGPGTRLTVL.

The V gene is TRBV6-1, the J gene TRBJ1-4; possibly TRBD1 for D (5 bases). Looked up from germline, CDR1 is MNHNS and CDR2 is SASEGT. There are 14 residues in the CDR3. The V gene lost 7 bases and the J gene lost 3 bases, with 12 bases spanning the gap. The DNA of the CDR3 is TGTGCCAGCACCTTGGGGGGGGCTAATGAAAAACTGTTTTTT. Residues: CASTLGGANEKLFF.

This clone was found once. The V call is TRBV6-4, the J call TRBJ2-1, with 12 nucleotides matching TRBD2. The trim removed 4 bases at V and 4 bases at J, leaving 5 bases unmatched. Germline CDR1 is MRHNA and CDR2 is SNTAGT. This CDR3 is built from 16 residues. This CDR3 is CASSGGGTSGYNEQFF. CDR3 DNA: TGTGCCAGCAGTGGAGGGGGGACTAGCGGGTACAATGAGCAGTTCTTC.

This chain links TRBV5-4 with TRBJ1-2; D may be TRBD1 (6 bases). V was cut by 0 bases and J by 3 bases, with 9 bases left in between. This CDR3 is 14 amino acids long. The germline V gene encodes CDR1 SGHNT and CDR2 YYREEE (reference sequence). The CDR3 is CASSLESGDYGYTF. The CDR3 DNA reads TGTGCCAGCAGCTTGGAATCAGGGGACTATGGCTACACCTTC.

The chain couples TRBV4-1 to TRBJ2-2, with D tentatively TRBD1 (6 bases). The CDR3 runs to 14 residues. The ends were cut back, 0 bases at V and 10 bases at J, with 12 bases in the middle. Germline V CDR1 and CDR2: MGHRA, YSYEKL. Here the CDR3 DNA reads TGCGCCAGCAGCCAAGATGTGAGGGGGAAGGAGCTGTTTTTT. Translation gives CASSQDVRGKELFF.